This TCR beta chain was identified in a study of T cells in Graves' hyperthyroidism and ophthalmopathy. Researchers amplified the TCR beta CDR3 regions from RNA transcripts. HTBI primers drove first-round RT-PCR of the TCR CDR3. TCRdb used MiXCR to reprocess the multiplex PCR reads, holding one entry per CDR3 protein. The sample includes a few hundred thousand distinct CDR3 sequences, about a sixth seen only once; the top ten take under 8%. The table lists this clonotype with many counts. Reasons for excluding patients were uncontrolled infection, other autoimmune disease, pregnancy or lactation. The source of the PBMCs was 10 ml of fresh peripheral blood. The CDR3 has 12 amino acids. V lost 3 bases and J 7 bases, leaving 7 bases between the germline ends.

Sequenced material: blood. The chain recombines TRBV12-3 or TRBV12-4 with TRBJ1-5; the D is unclear. The TCR originated in a woman aged 25 to 45 with Graves' hyperthyroidism. CDR3 nucleotide sequence: TGTGCCAGCAGTTTGTCAGACCAGCCCCAGCATTTT. Amino acid sequence: CASSLSDQPQHF.